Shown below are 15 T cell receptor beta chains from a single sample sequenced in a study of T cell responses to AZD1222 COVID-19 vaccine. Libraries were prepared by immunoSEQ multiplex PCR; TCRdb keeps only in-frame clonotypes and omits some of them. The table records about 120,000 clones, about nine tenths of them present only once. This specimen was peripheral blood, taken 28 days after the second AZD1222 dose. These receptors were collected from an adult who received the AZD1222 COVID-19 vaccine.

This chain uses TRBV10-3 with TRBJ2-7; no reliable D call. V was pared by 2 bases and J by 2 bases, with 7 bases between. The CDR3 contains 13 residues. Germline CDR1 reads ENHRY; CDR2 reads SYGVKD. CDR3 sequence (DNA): TGTGCCATCAGTGAGGGCACAACCTACGAGCAGTACTTC. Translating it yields CAISEGTTYEQYF.

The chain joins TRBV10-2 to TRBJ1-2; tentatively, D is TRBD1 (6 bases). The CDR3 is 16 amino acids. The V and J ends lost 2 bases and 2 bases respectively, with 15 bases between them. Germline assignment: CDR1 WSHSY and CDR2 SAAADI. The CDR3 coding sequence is TGCGCCAGCAGTGAGGGCCTGGGGACACCGAACTATGGCTACACCTTC. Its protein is CASSEGLGTPNYGYTF.

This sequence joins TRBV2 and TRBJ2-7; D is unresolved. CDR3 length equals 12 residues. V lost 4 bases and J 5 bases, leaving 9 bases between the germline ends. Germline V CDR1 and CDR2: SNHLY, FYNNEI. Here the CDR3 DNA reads TGTGCCAGCAGTGTCGGGCAGAACGAGCAGTACTTC. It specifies CASSVGQNEQYF.

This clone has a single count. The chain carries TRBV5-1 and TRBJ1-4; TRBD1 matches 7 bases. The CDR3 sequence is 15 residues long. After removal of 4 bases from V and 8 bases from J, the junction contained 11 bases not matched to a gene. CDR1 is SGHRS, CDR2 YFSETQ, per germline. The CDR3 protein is CASSNMTGIREKLFF. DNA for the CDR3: TGCGCCAGCAGCAATATGACAGGGATAAGGGAAAAACTGTTTTTT. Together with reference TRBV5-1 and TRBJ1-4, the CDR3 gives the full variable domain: KAGVTQTPRYLIKTRGQQVTLSCSPISGHRSVSWYQQTPGQGLQFLFEYFSETQRNKGNFPGRFSGRQFSNSRSEMNVSTLELGDSALYLCASSNMTGIREKLFFGSGTQLSVL.

CDR3 bases: TGTGCCAGCAGTCCAAGACAGGCAGCCTTTGAAAAACTGTTTTTT. Translation gives CASSPRQAAFEKLFF. This rearrangement joins TRBV6-2 or TRBV6-3 to TRBJ1-4, with D possibly TRBD1 on 6 matching bases. Trimming pared 5 bases from V and 7 bases from J, leaving 17 bases between. The germline V gene encodes CDR1 MNHEY and CDR2 SVGEGT. CDR3 size: 15 residues.

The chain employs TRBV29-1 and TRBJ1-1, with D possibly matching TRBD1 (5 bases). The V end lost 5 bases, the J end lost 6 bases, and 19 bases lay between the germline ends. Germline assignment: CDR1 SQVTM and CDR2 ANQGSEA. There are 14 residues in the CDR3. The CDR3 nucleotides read TGCAGCGTTCACACCCTAGGGGATGCCCCTGAAGCTTTCTTT. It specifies CSVHTLGDAPEAFF.

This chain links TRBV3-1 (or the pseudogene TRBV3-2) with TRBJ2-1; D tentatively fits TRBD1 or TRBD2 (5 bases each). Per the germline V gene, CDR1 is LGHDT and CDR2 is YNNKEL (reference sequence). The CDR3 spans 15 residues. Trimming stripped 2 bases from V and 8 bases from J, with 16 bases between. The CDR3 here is CASSQRAREGHEQFF. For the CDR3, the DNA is TGTGCCAGCAGCCAAAGGGCCCGAGAGGGGCATGAGCAGTTCTTC.

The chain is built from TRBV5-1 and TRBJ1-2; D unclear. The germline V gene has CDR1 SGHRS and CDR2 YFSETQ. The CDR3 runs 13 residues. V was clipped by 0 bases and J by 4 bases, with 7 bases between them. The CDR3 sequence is CASSLAEPYGYTF. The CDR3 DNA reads TGCGCCAGCAGCTTGGCGGAGCCCTATGGCTACACCTTC.

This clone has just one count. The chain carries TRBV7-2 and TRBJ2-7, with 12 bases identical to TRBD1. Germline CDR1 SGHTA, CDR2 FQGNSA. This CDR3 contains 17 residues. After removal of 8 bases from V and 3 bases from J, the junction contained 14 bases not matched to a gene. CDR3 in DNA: TGTGCCAGCCGGGGGCCCGCCGGGACAGGGGGCGTCTACGAGCAGTACTTC. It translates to CASRGPAGTGGVYEQYF.

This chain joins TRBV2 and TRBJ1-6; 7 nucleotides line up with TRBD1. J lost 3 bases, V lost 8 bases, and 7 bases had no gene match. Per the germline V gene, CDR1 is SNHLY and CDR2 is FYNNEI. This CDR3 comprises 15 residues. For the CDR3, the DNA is TGTGCCAGCGGATTCGGGACAGTCTATAATTCACCCCTCCACTTT. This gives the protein CASGFGTVYNSPLHF.

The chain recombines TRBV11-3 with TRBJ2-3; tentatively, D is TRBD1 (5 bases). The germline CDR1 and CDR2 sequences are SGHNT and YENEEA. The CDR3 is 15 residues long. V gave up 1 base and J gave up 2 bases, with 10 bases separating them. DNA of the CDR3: TGTGCCAGCAGCTTAGGACAGTTAAACACAGATACGCAGTATTTT. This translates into CASSLGQLNTDTQYF.

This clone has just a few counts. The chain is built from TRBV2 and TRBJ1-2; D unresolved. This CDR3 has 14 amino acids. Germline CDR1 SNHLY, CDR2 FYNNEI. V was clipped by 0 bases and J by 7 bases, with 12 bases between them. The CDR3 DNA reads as TGTGCCAGCAGTGAAGCTAGGACTACGGGTGGCTACACCTTC. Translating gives CASSEARTTGGYTF.

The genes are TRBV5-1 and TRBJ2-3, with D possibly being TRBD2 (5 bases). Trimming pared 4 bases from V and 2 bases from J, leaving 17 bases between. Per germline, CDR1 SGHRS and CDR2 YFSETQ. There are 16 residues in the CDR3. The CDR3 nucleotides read TGCGCCAGCAGCCCGGGAAGGACGACGGACACAGATACGCAGTATTTT. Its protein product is CASSPGRTTDTDTQYF.

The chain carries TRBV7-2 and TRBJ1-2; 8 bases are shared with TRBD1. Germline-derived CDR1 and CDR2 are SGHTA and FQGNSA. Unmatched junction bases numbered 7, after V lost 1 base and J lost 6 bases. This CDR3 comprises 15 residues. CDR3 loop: CASSLGGRGQDGYTF. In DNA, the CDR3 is TGTGCCAGCAGCTTAGGGGGCAGGGGGCAGGATGGCTACACCTTC. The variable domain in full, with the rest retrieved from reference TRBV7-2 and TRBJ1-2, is GAGVSQSPSNKVTEKGKDVELRCDPISGHTALYWYRQSLGQGLEFLIYFQGNSAPDKSGLPSDRFSAERTGGSVSTLTIQRTQQEDSAVYLCASSLGGRGQDGYTFGSGTRLTVV.

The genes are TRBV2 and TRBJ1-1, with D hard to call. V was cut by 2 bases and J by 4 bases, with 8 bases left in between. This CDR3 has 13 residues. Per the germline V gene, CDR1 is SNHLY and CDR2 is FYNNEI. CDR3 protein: CASSESPITEAFF. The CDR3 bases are TGTGCCAGCAGTGAAAGCCCCATCACTGAAGCTTTCTTT.